The source of this T cell receptor (beta chain) is a study of graft-versus-host responses after intestinal transplantation. Study context: In this cohort, recipients had multivisceral, liver-intestinal, or isolated intestinal transplants. Tacrolimus plus steroids were given to all recipients for 3 to 4 years, preceded by anti-thymocyte globulin induction. General observations from the study: Peak GvH clone levels in circulation were associated with early post-transplant HvG declines. GvH clones detected in recipient marrow included some appearing first in ileum or blood.

Measured with immunoSEQ multiplex PCR; TCRdb has only the in-frame clones, and not every one. The sample shows about 70,000 clones, nearly 90% of them seen only once. Comments on this clone: The target antigen is unknown.

The germline gives CDR1 MDHEN, CDR2 SYDVKM. Trimming took off 2 bases at V and 9 bases at J, with 11 bases between the two ends. The CDR3 loop spans 13 amino acids. The chain employs TRBV28 and TRBJ2-1; D is possibly TRBD2 (5 bases). The sequences come from unstimulated CD8+ T cells sorted from spleen or lymph node cells, collected before transplant. The receptor's source is a human donor who was the organ donor for an intestinal transplant. The CDR3: CASSLGLGAEQFF. Here the CDR3 DNA reads TGTGCCAGCAGTTTAGGCTTGGGAGCTGAGCAGTTCTTC.